The clone carrying this T cell receptor beta chain came up a few times. Its antigen is not identified. Repertoires were generated with immunoSEQ multiplex PCR, while TCRdb's copy carries only in-frame clones and drops some. Here the sample spans about 32,000 clones, roughly two thirds being singletons. This record comes from a study of vaccination effects on CD4 cells after COVID-19. Trimming took 4 bases from V and 2 from J; bases not matched to a gene: 19. Germline V gene data show CDR1 as KGHDR and CDR2 as SFDVKD. The CDR3 is 20 residues long. CD4+ T cells specific for antigen were expanded with viral peptide pools by the ViraFEST assay before sequencing. The culture ran for nine to eleven days, and then CD4+ T cells were isolated. Two-dose vaccination with either BNT162b2 or mRNA-1273 was given to the participants. Days 3 and 7 saw half the medium replaced with IL-2 medium.

This chain connects TRBV24-1 to TRBJ2-3, with 8 bases identical to TRBD1. This specimen was CD4+ T cells from PBMCs cultured with HCoV-229E spike peptides, taken after COVID-19 vaccination. The receptor was isolated from a human donor who received a COVID-19 vaccine. The CDR3 nucleotides are TGTGCCACCAGTGAGAAGGGATCTCAGCCAGGGGGCCACATCACAGATACGCAGTATTTT. Translation: CATSEKGSQPGGHITDTQYF.